The next 25 T cell receptor beta chains were all read from a single sample in a study of cytomegalovirus exposure and HLA in healthy donors. PCR was performed using 60 Vbeta and 13 Jbeta primers. Assay used: immunoSEQ multiplex PCR; TCRdb lists only in-frame clones, some missing. The sample records some 140,000 clones, around 79% being singletons. The sequenced material came from PBMCs. All receptors come from a female donor in good health and CMV-seronegative.

The chain has TRBV12-5 and TRBJ2-5, with 7 bases that match TRBD1. CDR3 size: 15 residues. Germline lookup yields CDR1 LGHNT and CDR2 FRNRAP. V lost 4 bases, J lost 1 base, and 6 bases stayed unmatched. DNA for the CDR3: TGTGCTAGTGGTTCCACTTGGGACAGCCAAGAGACCCAGTACTTC. Translated, it gives CASGSTWDSQETQYF.

The genes are TRBV6-6 and TRBJ2-3; possibly TRBD2 for D (5 bases). The CDR3 extends over 13 amino acids. V dropped 6 bases and J dropped 3 bases, with 10 bases sitting between them. Germline V CDR1 and CDR2: MNHNY, SVGAGI (reference sequence). The CDR3 DNA follows: TGTGCCAGCAGCCCCCGAGGGACAGATACGCAGTATTTT. It codes for CASSPRGTDTQYF.

The chain is built from TRBV21-1 and TRBJ1-2. TRBV21-1 is termed a pseudogene. The CDR3 contains 13 residues. CDR3 region: CASSRPVLGGYTF. The DNA for the CDR3 is TGTGCCAGCAGCCGGCCGGTACTAGGGGGCTACACCTTC.

This clone was detected once. The chain has TRBV5-4 and TRBJ2-3; TRBD2 matches at 15 bases. This CDR3 is 16 amino acids long. The germline V gene encodes CDR1 SGHNT and CDR2 YYREEE (reference sequence). Germline trimming cut 0 bases from V and 9 bases from J; bases unmatched to any gene: 5. DNA for the CDR3: TGTGCCAGCAGCTTGGAGGGGACTAGCGGGAGGCAAACGCAGTATTTT. Translating gives CASSLEGTSGRQTQYF. Full variable domain (rest looked up from reference TRBV5-4 and TRBJ2-3): ETGVTQSPTHLIKTRGQQVTLRCSSQSGHNTVSWYQQALGQGPQFIFQYYREEENGRGNFPPRFSGLQFPNYSSELNVNALELDDSALYLCASSLEGTSGRQTQYFGPGTRLTVL.

This sequence joins TRBV19 and TRBJ2-7, with 9 bases matching TRBD2. The CDR3 is made up of 13 amino acids. Trimming removed 10 bases from V and 7 bases from J; junction bases left unmatched: 11. Germline-derived CDR1 and CDR2 are LNHDA and SQIVND (reference sequence). CDR3 DNA sequence: TGTGCCACCCGACAGCGGGGGGAACGAGAGCAGTACTTC. This sequence encodes CATRQRGEREQYF. The full variable domain, with the rest looked up from reference TRBV19 and TRBJ2-7, is DGGITQSPKYLFRKEGQNVTLSCEQNLNHDAMYWYRQDPGQGLRLIYYSQIVNDFQKGDIAEGYSVSREKKESFPLTVTSAQKNPTAFYLCATRQRGEREQYFGPGTRLTVT.

Details on this clone: The junction and the germline gene differ at one end; a read error may be behind it. V usage is TRBV7-7 and J usage is TRBJ2-7; tentative D call: TRBD2 (6 bases). CDR3 length: 15 amino acids. Germline CDR1 reads SSHAT; CDR2 reads FNYEAQ (reference sequence). The CDR3 nucleotides read TGTGCTAGCAGCCCGGGGACTCCTCCCGAGCACGAGCAGTACTTC. Encoded protein: CASSPGTPPEHEQYF.

This clone was found a few times. The rearrangement uses TRBV6-5 and TRBJ1-1, with 7 bases aligning to TRBD1. The CDR3 is made up of 12 amino acids. Germline values: CDR1 MNHEY, CDR2 SVGAGI. V lost 8 bases to trimming and J lost 6 bases; unmatched junction nucleotides: 6. The CDR3, as DNA: TGTGCCAGCTACAGGGGATTAGCTGAAGCTTTCTTT. As protein: CASYRGLAEAFF.

Relative to its sample, this clone is medium-sized (0.01 to 0.1%). J is TRBJ1-5 and V is TRBV28; D remains unclear. The CDR3 is 13 residues long. In germline, CDR1 is MDHEN, CDR2 SYDVKM. Trimming shortened V by 8 bases and J by 0 bases, and 8 bases separated the two germline ends. In DNA, the CDR3 is TGTGCCAGCGGTGGAGATAGCAATCAGCCCCAGCATTTT. It translates to CASGGDSNQPQHF.

V and J are TRBV6-6 and TRBJ1-4; D may be TRBD1 (6 bases). Trimming left V 0 bases short and J 8 bases short, with 16 bases between. Looked up from germline, CDR1 is MNHNY and CDR2 is SVGAGI (reference sequence). The CDR3 runs to 16 residues. The CDR3 bases are TGTGCCAGCAGTTACTCGACGGCTACCCAGGGGGAAAAACTGTTTTTT. Translating it yields CASSYSTATQGEKLFF.

The rearrangement links TRBV4-1 to TRBJ2-4, with TRBD2 matching 7 bases. This CDR3 contains 17 residues. V shed 3 bases, J shed 7 bases, and the junction held 15 bases outside the gene matches. Germline lookup yields CDR1 MGHRA and CDR2 YSYEKL. This CDR3 reads CASSHSRGGGGWNIQYF. In nucleotides, the CDR3 is TGCGCCAGCAGCCACTCAAGGGGCGGGGGTGGCTGGAACATTCAGTACTTC.

The V gene is TRBV7-2, the J gene TRBJ2-7; the match to TRBD2 covers 10 bases. V was pared by 0 bases and J by 6 bases, with 5 bases of the junction left unmatched. Germline loops: CDR1 SGHTA, CDR2 FQGNSA. CDR3 length equals 15 residues. This CDR3 is CASSLALAGRAEQYF. The CDR3 coding sequence is TGTGCCAGCAGCTTAGCACTAGCGGGACGAGCCGAGCAGTACTTC.

The chain links TRBV4-1 to TRBJ2-3; D remains ambiguous. This CDR3 region has 20 residues. Per germline, CDR1 MGHRA and CDR2 YSYEKL. V lost 3 bases and J lost 0, with 25 bases in between. CDR3 in amino acids: CASSHRPVGSSMDSTDTQYF. In nucleotides, the CDR3 is TGCGCCAGCAGCCACCGACCGGTGGGCAGTTCTATGGATAGCACAGATACGCAGTATTTT.

This rearrangement joins TRBV5-4 to TRBJ2-7, with TRBD1 matching 7 bases. The V gene's germline CDR1 is SGHNT and CDR2 YYREEE (reference sequence). Trimming removed 0 bases from V and 2 bases from J; junction bases left unmatched: 5. This CDR3 has 15 amino acids. The CDR3 reads CASSLEATGAYEQYF. In nucleotides, the CDR3 is TGTGCCAGCAGCTTGGAGGCTACAGGGGCCTACGAGCAGTACTTC.

J is TRBJ2-5 and V is TRBV7-2; D is possibly TRBD1 (5 bases). From germline, CDR1 is SGHTA and CDR2 FQGNSA. CDR3 length: 15 amino acids. Trimming left V 3 bases short and J 1 base short, with 12 bases between. The CDR3 nucleotides read TGTGCCAGCAGCTTCTTCACAGGTAGCCAAGAGACCCAGTACTTC. This encodes CASSFFTGSQETQYF.

CDR3 residues: CASMGGLSGREDTQYF. Written as DNA, the CDR3 is TGTGCCAGCATGGGGGGTCTTAGCGGGAGGGAAGATACGCAGTATTTT. The chain joins TRBV2 to TRBJ2-3; TRBD2 matches 11 bases. This CDR3 has 16 residues. In germline, CDR1 is SNHLY, CDR2 FYNNEI. J was trimmed by 5 bases and V by 7 bases; bases with no gene match: 11.

This clone is a singleton in its sample. V and J are TRBV27 and TRBJ2-1; 8 nucleotides agree with TRBD2. Trimming removed 3 bases from V and 5 bases from J; junction bases left unmatched: 6. Germline-derived CDR1 and CDR2 are MNHEY and SMNVEV (reference sequence). This CDR3 has 15 amino acids. CDR3 bases: TGTGCCAGCAGTTTTCAGCGGGAGAAGGACAATGAGCAGTTCTTC. This gives the protein CASSFQREKDNEQFF.

The chain employs TRBV6-5 and TRBJ2-7; 9 bases fit TRBD1. This CDR3 has 15 amino acids. The V segment lost 0 bases and the J segment 5 bases; nucleotides outside the gene matches: 5. Germline CDR1 and CDR2: MNHEY and SVGAGI. For the CDR3, the DNA is TGTGCCAGCAGTTACTCCCCCCGGGACAGGGACGAGCAGTACTTC. Protein sequence: CASSYSPRDRDEQYF.

This clone showed up just once. This chain links TRBV4-1 with TRBJ1-6; TRBD1 is a possible D gene (6 bases). Trimming cost V 1 base and J 7 bases, with 29 bases left between them. The CDR3 is 21 residues long. CDR1 and CDR2 from the germline V gene are MGHRA and YSYEKL. CDR3 region: CASSQVLGGAKTGNVNSPLHF. The CDR3 DNA reads TGCGCCAGCAGCCAAGTCCTTGGGGGGGCGAAAACGGGGAACGTGAATTCACCCCTCCACTTT.

This rearrangement joins TRBV9 to TRBJ2-1; 8 bases are shared with TRBD2. The CDR3 is 17 amino acids. Germline V gives CDR1 SGDLS, CDR2 YYNGEE. The trim removed 4 bases at V and 2 bases at J, leaving 11 bases unmatched. The CDR3 DNA reads as TGTGCCAGCAGCTCAAACCTAGCGGGCGAAGCCTACAATGAGCAGTTCTTC. Its translation: CASSSNLAGEAYNEQFF. Complete variable domain (other parts from reference TRBV9 and TRBJ2-1): DSGVTQTPKHLITATGQRVTLRCSPRSGDLSVYWYQQSLDQGLQFLIQYYNGEERAKGNILERFSAQQFPDLHSELNLSSLELGDSALYFCASSSNLAGEAYNEQFFGPGTRLTVL.

V is TRBV7-9 and J is TRBJ2-3, with a weak D call TRBD2 (7 bases). Germline CDR1 is SEHNR and CDR2 is FQNEAQ (reference sequence). Deletions cut 7 bases from V and 2 bases from J, with 22 bases between. The CDR3 contains 17 residues. CDR3 in DNA: TGTGCCAGCACCTATAGGAGGGCGGGGGCGACCACAGATACGCAGTATTTT. This sequence encodes CASTYRRAGATTDTQYF.

The genes are TRBV5-5 and TRBJ2-7; 13 nucleotides match TRBD2. From germline, CDR1 is SGHKS and CDR2 YYEKEE (reference sequence). The length of the CDR3 is 16 residues. V shed 3 bases, J shed 4 bases, and the junction held 7 bases outside the gene matches. The CDR3 nucleotides read TGTGCCAGCAGCTCCCTTCCGGGACTAGCGGGGTACGAGCAGTACTTC. It yields the protein CASSSLPGLAGYEQYF.

In this sample, this clone turned up a few times. The V call is TRBV7-9, the J call TRBJ2-1; TRBD2 might be the D (6 bases). Per germline, CDR1 SEHNR and CDR2 FQNEAQ (reference sequence). The V and J ends lost 5 bases and 3 bases respectively, with 17 bases between them. The CDR3 contains 16 residues. The CDR3 region has the DNA TGTGCCAGCAGCCCCCTGACTAGAGTCCTCTACAATGAGCAGTTCTTC. Its protein product is CASSPLTRVLYNEQFF. Combining the CDR3 with reference TRBV7-9 and TRBJ2-1 gives the whole variable domain DTGVSQNPRHKITKRGQNVTFRCDPISEHNRLYWYRQTLGQGPEFLTYFQNEAQLEKSRLLSDRFSAERPKGSFSTLEIQRTEQGDSAMYLCASSPLTRVLYNEQFFGPGTRLTVL.

This chain uses TRBV7-8 with TRBJ2-2, with D possibly matching TRBD1 (8 bases). V was trimmed by 5 bases and J by 6 bases, leaving 19 bases between them. The CDR3 is 16 residues long. The germline CDR1 and CDR2 sequences are SGHVS and FQNEAQ. The CDR3 loop is CASSVLTGEGPGELFF. Here the CDR3 DNA reads TGTGCCAGCAGCGTACTGACAGGGGAGGGTCCCGGGGAGCTGTTTTTT.

This chain uses TRBV25-1 with TRBJ2-7, with no clear D. CDR3 length: 12 residues. Trimming removed 4 bases from V and 4 bases from J, with 8 bases in between. Germline assignment: CDR1 MGHDK and CDR2 SYGVNS. The CDR3 loop is CASSVSEYEQYF. CDR3 in DNA: TGTGCCAGCAGTGTCTCCGAGTACGAGCAGTACTTC.

This clone came up a few times. This chain connects TRBV5-1 to TRBJ2-3, with a tentative D call TRBD2 (5 bases). Trimming took off 0 bases at V and 3 bases at J, with 8 bases between the two ends. CDR1 is SGHRS and CDR2 is YFSETQ in the germline V gene. CDR3 length: 14 amino acids. CDR3 DNA: TGCGCCAGCAGCTTGGTTGGGGAGACAGATACGCAGTATTTT. The encoded protein is CASSLVGETDTQYF.